This T cell receptor beta chain is drawn from a study of T-cell memory formation after mild COVID-19. TCRdb used MiXCR to reprocess the 5' RACE reads, holding one entry per CDR3 protein. Among 300,000 to 400,000 distinct CDR3 sequences listed, 13% to 15% were seen once. The sequencing input was PBMCs or a T cell subset sorted from them (not recorded which). The source of this sequence is a man younger than 30 who had mild COVID-19 (a few samples of this study predate the infection). Cell type and time point are not known.

CDR3 residues: CASSLIRGGGNEQFF. The CDR3 DNA follows: TGTGCCAGCAGCTTAATACGGGGGGGCGGTAATGAGCAGTTCTTC. V gene TRBV7-3 combines with J gene TRBJ2-1; the match to TRBD2 covers 8 bases. CDR1 is SGHTA and CDR2 is FQGTGA in the germline V gene. After removal of 1 base from V and 7 bases from J, the junction contained 6 bases not matched to a gene. The CDR3 is 15 amino acids.